Listed here are 32 T cell receptor beta chains from one sample, sequenced in a study of identical twins. Using its own MiXCR run on the 5' RACE reads, TCRdb lists one record per CDR3 protein. The sample shows around 510,000 distinct CDR3 sequences, roughly an eighth of them seen only once. The same sample was also used in a study of yellow fever vaccine responses in identical twins.

The sample taken for sequencing was CD4+ T cells sorted from blood. Receptors were obtained from a young woman in good health.

The chain employs TRBV12-3 or TRBV12-4 and TRBJ2-1; D unclear. V was trimmed by 2 bases and J by 9 bases, leaving 5 bases between them. The length of the CDR3 is 11 residues. CDR3 coding DNA: TGTGCCAGCAGTTTATTTGGTGAGCAGTTCTTC. Its translation is CASSLFGEQFF.

This clonotype came up once. The rearrangement uses TRBV6-5 and TRBJ2-1, with a tentative D call TRBD2 (6 bases). The CDR3 has 15 amino acids. Trimming removed 6 bases from V and 9 bases from J, with 21 bases in between. Germline assignment: CDR1 MNHEY and CDR2 SVGAGI. DNA of the CDR3: TGTGCCAGCAGCTATTTGGAGGGACCTTGGGGTGAGCAGTTCTTC. This codes for CASSYLEGPWGEQFF.

The V and J genes are TRBV12-3 or TRBV12-4 and TRBJ2-7, with TRBD1 matching 9 bases. This CDR3 has 16 residues. V gave up 1 base and J gave up 6 bases; unmatched junction bases: 10. The CDR3 DNA reads TGTGCCAGCAGTTTAGGACAGGGGGTTGGTAAGGGCGAGCAGTACTTC. Protein product: CASSLGQGVGKGEQYF.

This rearrangement joins TRBV7-2 to TRBJ2-2, with 9 bases identical to TRBD2. The CDR3 contains 17 residues. With 0 bases clipped from V and 3 bases from J, the junction kept 5 bases outside the gene matches. Germline V lookup: CDR1 SGHTA, CDR2 FQGNSA. CDR3 coding DNA: TGTGCCAGCAGCTTAGCCCCGCTAGCGGGACACACCGGGGAGCTGTTTTTT. Its translation: CASSLAPLAGHTGELFF.

This clonotype was seen more than once but under ten times. An end of the junction differs from the germline gene, which may be a read error. This chain uses TRBV28 with TRBJ1-2; D is uncertain. The CDR3 contains 11 residues. CDR1 and CDR2 from the germline V gene are MDHEN and SYDVKM. Here the CDR3 reads CASSFRGPPSF. The CDR3 region has the DNA TGTGCCAGCAGTTTCCGGGGTCCTCCCTCCTTC.

This clonotype was picked up a small number of times. The chain carries TRBV2 and TRBJ2-1, with TRBD2 matching 13 bases. CDR3 size: 18 residues. From germline, CDR1 is SNHLY and CDR2 FYNNEI. The junction had 13 bases not matched to a gene; V was cut back by 11 bases and J by 0 bases. As DNA, the CDR3 is TGTGCCTGCTGTGTAATCGGGACTAGCGGGGTCTCCTACAATGAGCAGTTCTTC. Amino acid sequence: CACCVIGTSGVSYNEQFF. Using reference TRBV2 and TRBJ2-1 for the parts outside the CDR3, the full variable domain is EPEVTQTPSHQVTQMGQEVILRCVPISNHLYFYWYRQILGQKVEFLVSFYNNEISEKSEIFDDQFSVERPDGSNFTLKIRSTKLEDSAMYFCACCVIGTSGVSYNEQFFGPGTRLTVL.

The rearrangement joins TRBV28 to TRBJ1-2; the match to TRBD1 covers 7 bases. CDR1 is MDHEN, CDR2 SYDVKM, per germline. The CDR3 loop spans 16 amino acids. V lost 4 bases to trimming and J lost 1 base; unmatched junction nucleotides: 9. The CDR3 DNA reads TGTGCCAGCAGTTCTCAAGGGACAGCCAGTAACTATGGCTACACCTTC. Its translation is CASSSQGTASNYGYTF.

This clonotype has at least ten counts. J is TRBJ2-1 and V is TRBV29-1; D ambiguous. The V end was cut by 2 bases, the J end by 7 bases, with 12 bases between. Germline CDR1 SQVTM, CDR2 ANQGSEA. This CDR3 spans 13 amino acids. The CDR3, as DNA: TGCAGCGTTGAATTGCACTTTAAAAATGAGCAGTTCTTC. Protein sequence: CSVELHFKNEQFF.

The V and J genes are TRBV20-1 and TRBJ2-5; no definite D call. V lost 2 bases and J lost 5, with 15 bases in between. Germline CDR1 is DFQATT and CDR2 is SNEGSKA (reference sequence). The CDR3 runs to 14 residues. The CDR3 loop reads CSARKPSLRETQYF. CDR3 DNA sequence: TGCAGTGCTAGAAAACCCTCCCTCAGGGAGACCCAGTACTTC.

This chain joins TRBV20-1 and TRBJ2-2; TRBD2 matches at 14 bases. Germline V gene data show CDR1 as DFQATT and CDR2 as SNEGSKA (reference sequence). There are 16 residues in the CDR3. V shed 5 bases and J 7 bases; nucleotides not matched to a gene: 9. CDR3 sequence reads: CSASKGLAGVYGELFF. The CDR3 DNA reads TGCAGTGCTTCCAAGGGACTAGCGGGAGTTTACGGGGAGCTGTTTTTT.

The CDR3: CASSPVGTSTDTQYF. The CDR3 nucleotides read TGTGCCAGCAGCCCAGTGGGTACTAGCACAGATACGCAGTATTTT. V usage is TRBV7-9 and J usage is TRBJ2-3; no firm D call. The length of the CDR3 is 15 residues. CDR1 is SEHNR, CDR2 FQNEAQ, per germline (reference sequence). V was clipped by 5 bases and J by 0 bases, with 12 bases between them.

This clonotype was found a few times. This sequence joins TRBV12-3 or TRBV12-4 and TRBJ2-5; 9 nucleotides agree with TRBD2. The CDR3 contains 15 residues. The junction had 12 bases not matched to a gene; V was cut back by 8 bases and J by 5 bases. This CDR3 reads CASPWGLAFRETQYF. The CDR3 DNA reads TGTGCCAGCCCTTGGGGACTAGCTTTTAGGGAGACCCAGTACTTC.

This chain joins TRBV12-3 or TRBV12-4 and TRBJ1-1; D is ambiguous. This CDR3 is 13 amino acids long. V was cut by 7 bases and J by 1 base, with 10 bases left in between. CDR3 amino acids: CASTPYGNTEAFF. The CDR3 coding sequence is TGTGCCAGCACCCCATACGGGAACACTGAAGCTTTCTTT.

A remark on this clonotype: This may stem from a read error, because a much larger clone lies one nucleotide away. The J gene is TRBJ1-5, the V gene TRBV4-2, with TRBD1 matching over 8 bases. The germline V gene has CDR1 LGHNA and CDR2 YNFKEQ. This CDR3 comprises 15 residues. DNA for the CDR3: TGTGCCAGCAGTCTAAATCAGGGGGCTTGGCAGCCCCCGCATTTT. The encoded protein is CASSLNQGAWQPPHF.

V is TRBV4-2 and J is TRBJ2-7, with D unresolved. Deletions cut 0 bases from V and 3 bases from J, with 9 bases between. CDR3 length: 14 amino acids. Germline V gene lookup returns CDR1 LGHNA and CDR2 YNFKEQ. CDR3 residues: CASSQDLGYYEQYF. The CDR3 DNA reads as TGTGCCAGCAGCCAAGATCTAGGATACTACGAGCAGTACTTC.

The chain recombines TRBV7-9 with TRBJ2-2; 12 nucleotides agree with TRBD2. J lost 7 bases, V lost 8 bases, and 14 bases had no gene match. The CDR3 covers 17 residues. The germline V gene has CDR1 SEHNR and CDR2 FQNEAQ (reference sequence). CDR3 DNA: TGTGCCAGCTCACCTCCTAGCGGGAGGGCCCGGAACGGGGAGCTGTTTTTT. Its protein product is CASSPPSGRARNGELFF.

This clonotype occurred a few times. The chain is built from TRBV7-9 and TRBJ2-5; D may be TRBD1 (6 bases). The CDR3 sequence is 15 residues long. Germline CDR1 reads SEHNR; CDR2 reads FQNEAQ (reference sequence). Trimming stripped 5 bases from V and 4 bases from J, with 17 bases between. The chain's CDR3 is CASSKQGRLGETQYF. DNA of the CDR3: TGTGCCAGCAGCAAACAGGGTCGTTTAGGAGAGACCCAGTACTTC.

The table lists this clonotype with a few counts. The chain is built from TRBV6-5 and TRBJ2-7; D ambiguous. The CDR3 is 14 amino acids. V was pared by 7 bases and J by 5 bases, with 18 bases between. The germline V gene encodes CDR1 MNHEY and CDR2 SVGAGI. CDR3 sequence reads: CASTFKQDVNEQYF. CDR3 nucleotide sequence: TGTGCCAGCACTTTCAAGCAGGATGTCAACGAGCAGTACTTC.

The rearrangement links TRBV20-1 to TRBJ2-1; no firm D call. Germline V gives CDR1 DFQATT, CDR2 SNEGSKA (reference sequence). Trimming removed 4 bases from V and 7 bases from J, with 8 bases in between. The length of the CDR3 is 11 residues. The CDR3 sequence: CSAIVQNEQFF. CDR3 sequence (DNA): TGCAGTGCTATTGTACAGAATGAGCAGTTCTTC.

The V call is TRBV5-1, the J call TRBJ2-3, with 7 bases lining up with TRBD2. This CDR3 contains 14 residues. Unmatched junction bases numbered 3, after V lost 3 bases and J lost 2 bases. In germline, CDR1 is SGHRS, CDR2 YFSETQ. The CDR3 nucleotides are TGCGCCAGCAGCTGGGCGGGGGTCACAGATACGCAGTATTTT. Protein sequence: CASSWAGVTDTQYF.

This chain joins TRBV12-3 or TRBV12-4 and TRBJ2-3, with 12 bases fitting TRBD2. CDR3 length equals 17 residues. J was trimmed by 0 bases and V by 2 bases; bases with no gene match: 3. The CDR3 nucleotides read TGTGCCAGCAGTTTACTAGCGGGAGGGTCTAGCACAGATACGCAGTATTTT. This encodes CASSLLAGGSSTDTQYF.

The chain couples TRBV28 to TRBJ1-1, with D maybe TRBD1 (6 bases). Trimming cost V 5 bases and J 5 bases, with 18 bases left between them. This CDR3 is 15 amino acids long. CDR1 MDHEN and CDR2 SYDVKM come from the germline V gene. CDR3 protein: CASSVPTGILTEAFF. CDR3 coding DNA: TGTGCCAGCAGTGTCCCAACAGGGATTTTGACTGAAGCTTTCTTT. The full variable domain, its missing parts supplied by reference TRBV28 and TRBJ1-1, is DVKVTQSSRYLVKRTGEKVFLECVQDMDHENMFWYRQDPGLGLRLIYFSYDVKMKEKGDIPEGYSVSREKKERFSLILESASTNQTSMYLCASSVPTGILTEAFFGQGTRLTVV.

This clonotype was detected many times. The rearrangement links TRBV3-1 to TRBJ2-1; no clear D. Per germline, CDR1 LGHDT and CDR2 YNNKEL (reference sequence). This CDR3 has 11 amino acids. Trimming removed 6 bases at V and 7 bases at J, with 7 bases between. The CDR3 DNA sequence: TGTGCCAGCAGAGCTAAAAATGAGCAGTTCTTC. Its translation: CASRAKNEQFF.

This clonotype showed up just a few times. The rearrangement joins TRBV7-2 to TRBJ2-3; 7 bases map to TRBD2. After removal of 3 bases from V and 4 bases from J, the junction contained 7 bases not matched to a gene. CDR3 size: 15 residues. Germline CDR1 reads SGHTA; CDR2 reads FQGNSA. CDR3 coding DNA: TGTGCCAGCAGCTTCGGAGGGAGGGACGCAGATACGCAGTATTTT. Protein sequence: CASSFGGRDADTQYF. Full variable domain (remainder filled in from reference TRBV7-2 and TRBJ2-3): GAGVSQSPSNKVTEKGKDVELRCDPISGHTALYWYRQSLGQGLEFLIYFQGNSAPDKSGLPSDRFSAERTGGSVSTLTIQRTQQEDSAVYLCASSFGGRDADTQYFGPGTRLTVL.

The J gene is TRBJ2-3, the V gene TRBV10-3; D is undetermined. With 10 bases removed from V and 0 bases from J, the gap between germline ends came to 14 bases. CDR1 and CDR2 from the germline V gene are ENHRY and SYGVKD. This CDR3 is 14 amino acids long. The CDR3 loop reads CATAPPPSTDTQYF. DNA for the CDR3: TGTGCCACCGCACCACCACCCAGCACAGATACGCAGTATTTT.

V is TRBV11-3 and J is TRBJ2-3; D possibly corresponds to TRBD2 (7 bases). The CDR3 totals 17 residues. V was shortened by 6 bases and J by 0 bases, with 19 bases between the two germline ends. Germline V gene lookup returns CDR1 SGHNT and CDR2 YENEEA. The DNA of the CDR3 is TGTGCCAGCAGTCCAAACGGGGGGCCTTCTAGCACAGATACGCAGTATTTT. Translation: CASSPNGGPSSTDTQYF.

This clonotype was observed at least ten times. The chain joins TRBV29-1 to TRBJ2-2, with a tentative D call TRBD2 (6 bases). Trimming left V 3 bases short and J 0 bases short, with 8 bases between. Germline V CDR1 and CDR2: SQVTM, ANQGSEA. This CDR3 is 14 amino acids long. Here the CDR3 DNA reads TGCAGCGTTGATCCGGGAGCGAACACCGGGGAGCTGTTTTTT. Protein sequence: CSVDPGANTGELFF.

This clonotype was picked up a small number of times. The rearrangement joins TRBV5-6 to TRBJ1-5, with a possible D match to TRBD1 (5 bases). Germline loops: CDR1 SGHDT, CDR2 YYEEEE. CDR3 length equals 16 residues. The germline V and J ends were trimmed by 4 bases and 2 bases, with 16 bases remaining between them. Here the CDR3 DNA reads TGTGCCAGCAGCAGATACCAGGGTCGTGGCAATCAGCCCCAGCATTTT. Protein product: CASSRYQGRGNQPQHF.

The chain couples TRBV24-1 to TRBJ1-5; D may be TRBD1 (6 bases). Trimming took 7 bases from V and 5 from J, leaving 20 bases between them. The CDR3 contains 16 residues. CDR1 is KGHDR and CDR2 is SFDVKD in the germline V gene. CDR3: CATRSQGRASDQPQHF. The CDR3 coding sequence is TGTGCCACCAGGTCACAGGGCAGAGCATCAGATCAGCCCCAGCATTTT.

The sample holds many counts of this clonotype. This chain joins TRBV6-5 and TRBJ1-4; 8 positions match TRBD1. The germline CDR1 and CDR2 sequences are MNHEY and SVGAGI. The V segment lost 6 bases and the J segment 8 bases; nucleotides outside the gene matches: 14. This CDR3 comprises 16 residues. The CDR3 DNA follows: TGTGCCAGCAGCATCCGGACAGGGACGAGTCAAGAAAAACTGTTTTTT. It is translated as CASSIRTGTSQEKLFF.

This chain uses TRBV2 with TRBJ2-2; D gene unclear. CDR1 is SNHLY and CDR2 is FYNNEI in the germline V gene. CDR3 length: 15 amino acids. Trimming pared 5 bases from V and 5 bases from J, leaving 15 bases between. DNA of the CDR3: TGTGCCAGCAGTTTCAGGTCGGATAAGACCGGGGAGCTGTTTTTT. This codes for CASSFRSDKTGELFF.

The DNA of the CDR3 is TGCAGCGCACTGGGGGGGGTCGCTCAGCCCCAGCATTTT. This translates into CSALGGVAQPQHF. V is TRBV29-1 and J is TRBJ1-5; weak D call: TRBD1 (5 bases). This CDR3 is 13 amino acids long. V lost 7 bases to trimming and J lost 6 bases, with 16 bases between them. Germline values: CDR1 SQVTM, CDR2 ANQGSEA.